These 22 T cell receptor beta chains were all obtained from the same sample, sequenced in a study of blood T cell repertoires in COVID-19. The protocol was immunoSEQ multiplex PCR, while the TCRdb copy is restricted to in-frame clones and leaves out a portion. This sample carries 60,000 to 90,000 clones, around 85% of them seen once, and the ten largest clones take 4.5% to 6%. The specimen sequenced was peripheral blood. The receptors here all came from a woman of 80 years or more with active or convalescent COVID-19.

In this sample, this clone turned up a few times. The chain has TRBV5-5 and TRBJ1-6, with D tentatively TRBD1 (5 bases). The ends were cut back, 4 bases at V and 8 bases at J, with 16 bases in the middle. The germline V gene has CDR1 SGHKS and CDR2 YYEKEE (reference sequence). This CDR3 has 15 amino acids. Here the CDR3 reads CASSGGPLGDSPLHF. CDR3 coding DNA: TGTGCCAGCAGCGGCGGCCCCCTAGGGGATTCACCCCTCCACTTT.

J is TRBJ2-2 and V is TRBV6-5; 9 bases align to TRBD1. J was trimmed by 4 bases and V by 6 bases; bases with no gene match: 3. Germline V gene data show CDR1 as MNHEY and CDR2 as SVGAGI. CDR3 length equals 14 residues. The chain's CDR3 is CASRGQGPTGELFF. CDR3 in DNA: TGTGCCAGCAGGGGACAGGGTCCCACCGGGGAGCTGTTTTTT.

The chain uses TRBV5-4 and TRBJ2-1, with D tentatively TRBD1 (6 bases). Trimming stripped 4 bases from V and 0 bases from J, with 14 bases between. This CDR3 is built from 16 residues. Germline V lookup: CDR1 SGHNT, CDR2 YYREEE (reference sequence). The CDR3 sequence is CASSTRRGSSYNEQFF. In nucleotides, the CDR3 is TGTGCCAGCAGCACCCGCAGGGGTAGCTCCTACAATGAGCAGTTCTTC.

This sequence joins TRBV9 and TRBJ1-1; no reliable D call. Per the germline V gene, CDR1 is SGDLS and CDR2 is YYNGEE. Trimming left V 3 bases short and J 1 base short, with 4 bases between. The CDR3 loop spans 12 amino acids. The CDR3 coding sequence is TGTGCCAGCAGCGACACGAACACTGAAGCTTTCTTT. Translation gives CASSDTNTEAFF.

The chain's CDR3 is CASSQSYGGGYTF. For the CDR3, the DNA is TGTGCCAGCAGCCAATCGTATGGGGGCGGCTACACCTTC. The chain is built from TRBV16 and TRBJ1-2; perhaps TRBD1 as D (6 bases). The CDR3 has 13 amino acids. With 0 bases removed from V and 8 bases from J, the gap between germline ends came to 10 bases. The germline CDR1 and CDR2 sequences are KGHSY and FQNENV.

CDR3 protein: CASSPYGQGNTEAFF. The DNA for the CDR3 is TGTGCCAGCAGCCCATACGGACAGGGCAACACTGAAGCTTTCTTT. This chain uses TRBV7-2 with TRBJ1-1; 8 bases line up with TRBD1. CDR1 SGHTA and CDR2 FQGNSA come from the germline V gene. With V trimmed by 5 bases and J by 2 bases, 7 bases remained unmatched. This CDR3 has 15 residues.

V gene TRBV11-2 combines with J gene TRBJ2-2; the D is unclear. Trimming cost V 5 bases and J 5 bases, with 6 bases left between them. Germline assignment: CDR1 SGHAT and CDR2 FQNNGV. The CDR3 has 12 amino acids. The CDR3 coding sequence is TGTGCCAGCAGCGTCGGGACCGGGGAGCTGTTTTTT. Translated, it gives CASSVGTGELFF.

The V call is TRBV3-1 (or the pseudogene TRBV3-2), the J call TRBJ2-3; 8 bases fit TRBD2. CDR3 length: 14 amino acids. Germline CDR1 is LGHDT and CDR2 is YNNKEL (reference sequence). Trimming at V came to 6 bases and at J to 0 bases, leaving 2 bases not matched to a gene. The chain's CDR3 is CASRQRGSTDTQYF. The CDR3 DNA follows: TGTGCCAGCAGACAGCGGGGGAGCACAGATACGCAGTATTTT.

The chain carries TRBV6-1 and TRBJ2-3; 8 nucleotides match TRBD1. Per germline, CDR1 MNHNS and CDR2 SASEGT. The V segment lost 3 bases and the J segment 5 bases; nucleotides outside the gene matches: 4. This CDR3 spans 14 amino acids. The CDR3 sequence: CASSEGTGGDTQYF. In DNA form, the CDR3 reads TGTGCCAGCAGTGAGGGAACAGGGGGAGATACGCAGTATTTT.

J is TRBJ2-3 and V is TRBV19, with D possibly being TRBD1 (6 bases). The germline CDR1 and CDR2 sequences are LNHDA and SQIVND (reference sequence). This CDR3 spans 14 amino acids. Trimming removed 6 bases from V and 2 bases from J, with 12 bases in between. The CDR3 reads CASSNTGLTDTQYF. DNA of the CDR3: TGTGCCAGTAGCAATACAGGGCTCACAGATACGCAGTATTTT.

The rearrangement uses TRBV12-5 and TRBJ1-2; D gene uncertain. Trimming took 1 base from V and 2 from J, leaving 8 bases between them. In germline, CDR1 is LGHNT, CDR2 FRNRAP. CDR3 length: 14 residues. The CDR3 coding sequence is TGTGCTAGTGGTTTGGAGGAGGGAAACTATGGCTACACCTTC. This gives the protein CASGLEEGNYGYTF.

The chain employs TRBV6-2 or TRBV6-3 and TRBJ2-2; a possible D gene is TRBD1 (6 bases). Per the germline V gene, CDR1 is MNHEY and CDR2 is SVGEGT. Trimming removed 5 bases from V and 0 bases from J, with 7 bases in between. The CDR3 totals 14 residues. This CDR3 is CASSTGSNTGELFF. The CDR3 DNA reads TGTGCCAGCAGTACAGGGTCGAACACCGGGGAGCTGTTTTTT.

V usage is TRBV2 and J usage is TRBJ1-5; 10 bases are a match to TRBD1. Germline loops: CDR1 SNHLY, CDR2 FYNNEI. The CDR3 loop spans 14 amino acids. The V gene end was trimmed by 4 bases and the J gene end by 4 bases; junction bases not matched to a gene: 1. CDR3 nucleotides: TGTGCCAGCAGTGGGACAGGGGGGAATCAGCCCCAGCATTTT. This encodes CASSGTGGNQPQHF.

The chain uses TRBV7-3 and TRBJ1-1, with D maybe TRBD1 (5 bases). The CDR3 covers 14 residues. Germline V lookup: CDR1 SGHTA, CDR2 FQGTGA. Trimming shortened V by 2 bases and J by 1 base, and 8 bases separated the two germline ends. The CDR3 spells CASSLQGGNTEAFF. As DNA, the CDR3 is TGTGCCAGCAGCTTACAGGGCGGGAACACTGAAGCTTTCTTT.

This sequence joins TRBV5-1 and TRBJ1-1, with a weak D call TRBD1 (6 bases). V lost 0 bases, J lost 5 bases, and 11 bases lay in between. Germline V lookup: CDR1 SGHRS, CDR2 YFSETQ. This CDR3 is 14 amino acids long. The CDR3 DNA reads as TGCGCCAGCAGCTTGGAACAGGGTATTACTGAAGCTTTCTTT. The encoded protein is CASSLEQGITEAFF.

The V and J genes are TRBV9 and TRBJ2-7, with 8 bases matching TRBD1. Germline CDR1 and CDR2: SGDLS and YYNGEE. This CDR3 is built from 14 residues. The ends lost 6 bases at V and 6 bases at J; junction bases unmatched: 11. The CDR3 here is CASKGDPGGGEQYF. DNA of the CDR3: TGTGCCAGCAAAGGGGATCCAGGGGGCGGCGAGCAGTACTTC.

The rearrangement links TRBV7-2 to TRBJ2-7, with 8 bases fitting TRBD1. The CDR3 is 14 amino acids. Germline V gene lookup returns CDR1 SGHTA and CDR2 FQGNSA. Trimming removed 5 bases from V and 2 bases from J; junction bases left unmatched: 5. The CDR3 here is CASSRLRGPYEQYF. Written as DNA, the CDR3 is TGTGCCAGCAGCCGCCTCAGGGGGCCCTACGAGCAGTACTTC.

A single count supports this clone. DNA for the CDR3: TGTGCCAGCAGCTTTACCGACAGGGCCAATTCACCCCTCCACTTT. It yields the protein CASSFTDRANSPLHF. This sequence joins TRBV7-2 and TRBJ1-6; TRBD1 matches 7 bases. Germline CDR1 is SGHTA and CDR2 is FQGNSA. The CDR3 has 15 residues. Unmatched junction bases numbered 6, after V lost 3 bases and J lost 7 bases.

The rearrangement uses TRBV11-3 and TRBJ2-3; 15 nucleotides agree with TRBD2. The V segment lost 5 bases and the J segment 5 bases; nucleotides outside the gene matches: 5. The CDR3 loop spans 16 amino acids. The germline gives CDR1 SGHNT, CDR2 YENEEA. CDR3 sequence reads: CASSAGLAGGQDTQYF. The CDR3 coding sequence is TGTGCCAGCAGCGCAGGACTAGCGGGGGGGCAAGATACGCAGTATTTT.

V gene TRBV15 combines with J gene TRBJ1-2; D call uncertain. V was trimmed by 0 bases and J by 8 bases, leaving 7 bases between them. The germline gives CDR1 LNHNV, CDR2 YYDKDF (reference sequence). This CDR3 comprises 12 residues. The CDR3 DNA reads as TGTGCCACCAGCAGAGATAATTCCGGCTACACCTTC. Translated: CATSRDNSGYTF.

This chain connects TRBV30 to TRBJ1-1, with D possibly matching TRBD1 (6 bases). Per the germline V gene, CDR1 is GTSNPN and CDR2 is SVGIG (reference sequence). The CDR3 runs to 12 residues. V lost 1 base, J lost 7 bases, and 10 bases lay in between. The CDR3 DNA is TGTGCCTGGAGTGCCGTGGACAGTGAAGCTTTCTTT. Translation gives CAWSAVDSEAFF.

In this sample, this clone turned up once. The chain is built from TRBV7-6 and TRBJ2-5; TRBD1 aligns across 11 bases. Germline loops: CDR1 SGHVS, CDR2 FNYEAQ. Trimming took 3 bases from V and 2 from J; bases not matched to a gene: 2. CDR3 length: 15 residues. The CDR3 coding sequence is TGTGCCAGCAGCTTGGGGACAGGGGGGCAAGAGACCCAGTACTTC. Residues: CASSLGTGGQETQYF.